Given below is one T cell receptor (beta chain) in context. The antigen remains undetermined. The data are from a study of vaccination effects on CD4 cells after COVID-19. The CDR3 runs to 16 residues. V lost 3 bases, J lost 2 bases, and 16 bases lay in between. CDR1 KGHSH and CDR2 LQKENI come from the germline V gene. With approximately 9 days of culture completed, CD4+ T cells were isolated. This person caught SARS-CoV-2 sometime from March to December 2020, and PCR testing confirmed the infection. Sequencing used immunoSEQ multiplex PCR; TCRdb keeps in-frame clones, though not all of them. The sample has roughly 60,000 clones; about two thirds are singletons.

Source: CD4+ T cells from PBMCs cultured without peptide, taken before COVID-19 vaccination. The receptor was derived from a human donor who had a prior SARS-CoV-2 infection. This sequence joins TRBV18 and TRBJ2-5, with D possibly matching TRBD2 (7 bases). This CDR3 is CASSPTPGGAQETQYF. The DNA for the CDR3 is TGTGCCAGCTCACCCACGCCTGGGGGGGCGCAAGAGACCCAGTACTTC. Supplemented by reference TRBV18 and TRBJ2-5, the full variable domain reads NAGVMQNPRHLVRRRGQEARLRCSPMKGHSHVYWYRQLPEEGLKFMVYLQKENIIDESGMPKERFSAEFPKEGPSILRIQQVVRGDSAAYFCASSPTPGGAQETQYFGPGTRLLVL.